Shown below are 26 T cell receptor beta chains from a single sample sequenced in a study of regulatory dendritic cells for organ transplantation. Assay: immunoSEQ multiplex PCR; the TCRdb copy retains only in-frame clones and omits some. The sample gives roughly 30,000 clones, 82% of which show up once; approximately 0.44% is in the top ten. Material for sequencing was naive CD8+ T cells from blood. Indicated subset: CD45RA+ naive T cells. The receptors originated from a human donor in good health.

V is TRBV6-5 and J is TRBJ2-2, with D hard to call. The CDR3 length is 13 residues. V dropped 6 bases and J dropped 1 base, with 6 bases sitting between them. Germline V gives CDR1 MNHEY, CDR2 SVGAGI. Written as DNA, the CDR3 is TGTGCCAGCAGACTCGGGAACACCGGGGAGCTGTTTTTT. It encodes CASRLGNTGELFF.

This clone is a singleton in its sample. The chain couples TRBV11-2 to TRBJ2-7; no clear D. The CDR3 runs to 12 residues. CDR1 is SGHAT and CDR2 is FQNNGV in the germline V gene. The ends were cut back, 3 bases at V and 4 bases at J, with 7 bases in the middle. This CDR3 reads CASSFLQYEQYF. The CDR3 DNA reads TGTGCCAGCAGCTTTCTACAGTACGAGCAGTACTTC.

The rearrangement joins TRBV4-3 to TRBJ1-4; a possible D gene is TRBD1 (6 bases). Looked up from germline, CDR1 is LGHNA and CDR2 is YSLEER. Trimming cost V 0 bases and J 4 bases, with 15 bases left between them. The CDR3 consists of 17 residues. CDR3 in amino acids: CASSQDRAGAVNEKLFF. CDR3 DNA: TGCGCCAGCAGCCAAGATCGGGCAGGGGCCGTTAATGAAAAACTGTTTTTT.

This chain joins TRBV5-6 and TRBJ1-1, with D possibly being TRBD1 (6 bases). V gave up 1 base and J gave up 0 bases, with 16 bases separating them. This CDR3 comprises 17 residues. Germline V gives CDR1 SGHDT, CDR2 YYEEEE. CDR3 DNA sequence: TGTGCCAGCAGCTTGCAGGGGAATACCTACATGAACACTGAAGCTTTCTTT. As protein: CASSLQGNTYMNTEAFF.

The rearrangement links TRBV4-2 to TRBJ2-5; TRBD1 aligns across 10 bases. This CDR3 is 14 amino acids long. The J segment lost 7 bases and the V segment lost 5 bases, leaving 7 bases of the junction unmatched. Germline assignment: CDR1 LGHNA and CDR2 YNFKEQ. DNA for the CDR3: TGTGCCAGCAGCTCCGGGACAGGGGCTGCGACCCAGTACTTC. Amino acid sequence: CASSSGTGAATQYF.

The rearrangement links TRBV2 to TRBJ2-2; D unclear. V lost 4 bases and J lost 6, with 21 bases in between. Germline-derived CDR1 and CDR2 are SNHLY and FYNNEI. The CDR3 extends over 17 amino acids. CDR3 region: CASSGPRQALVSGELFF. The CDR3 region has the DNA TGTGCCAGCAGTGGCCCCCGTCAGGCATTAGTGTCCGGGGAGCTGTTTTTT.

This clone was detected only a few times. V is TRBV7-8 and J is TRBJ2-3, with D possibly being TRBD2 (6 bases). This CDR3 has 16 residues. Germline V lookup: CDR1 SGHVS, CDR2 FQNEAQ. Trimming pared 3 bases from V and 1 base from J, leaving 14 bases between. The CDR3 spells CASSLDPGGGTDTQYF. CDR3 nucleotides: TGTGCCAGCAGCTTGGATCCTGGCGGGGGCACAGATACGCAGTATTTT. Together with reference TRBV7-8 and TRBJ2-3, the CDR3 gives the full variable domain: GAGVSQSPRYKVAKRGQDVALRCDPISGHVSLFWYQQALGQGPEFLTYFQNEAQLDKSGLPSDRFFAERPEGSVSTLKIQRTQQEDSAVYLCASSLDPGGGTDTQYFGPGTRLTVL.

The rearrangement joins TRBV7-9 to TRBJ2-7, with 7 bases aligning to TRBD1. There are 13 residues in the CDR3. V lost 4 bases and J lost 7; bases outside the gene matches: 7. Germline CDR1 is SEHNR and CDR2 is FQNEAQ (reference sequence). CDR3 sequence: CASSSKRTGEQYF. CDR3 nucleotides: TGTGCCAGCAGCTCAAAACGGACAGGAGAGCAGTACTTC.

The rearrangement uses TRBV4-1 and TRBJ1-2; D perhaps matches TRBD1 (6 bases). V lost 1 base and J lost 3, with 12 bases in between. Germline CDR1 reads MGHRA; CDR2 reads YSYEKL. The CDR3 has 15 residues. CDR3 coding DNA: TGCGCCAGCAGCCAAGGCAACAGGGCCCACTATGGCTACACCTTC. This translates into CASSQGNRAHYGYTF.

This chain links TRBV11-2 with TRBJ2-5; TRBD2 aligns across 8 bases. CDR1 and CDR2 from the germline V gene are SGHAT and FQNNGV. The CDR3 has 13 residues. The J segment lost 14 bases and the V segment lost 0 bases, leaving 8 bases of the junction unmatched. This CDR3 reads CASSLDSQRGPYF. As DNA, the CDR3 is TGTGCCAGCAGCTTAGATTCCCAGCGGGGGCCTTACTTC.

The chain employs TRBV7-8 and TRBJ1-1; no reliable D call. V shed 3 bases and J shed 0 bases, with 5 bases lying between them. Per the germline V gene, CDR1 is SGHVS and CDR2 is FQNEAQ. The CDR3 has 13 residues. The CDR3 loop reads CASSFTLNTEAFF. DNA of the CDR3: TGTGCCAGCAGCTTTACTTTGAACACTGAAGCTTTCTTT.

The chain uses TRBV13 and TRBJ2-5; 10 bases map to TRBD1. Germline CDR1 reads PRHDT; CDR2 reads FYEKMQ (reference sequence). After removal of 5 bases from V and 4 bases from J, the junction contained 13 bases not matched to a gene. The CDR3 extends over 17 amino acids. This CDR3 reads CASSPRGQGQRLETQYF. In DNA, the CDR3 is TGTGCCAGCAGCCCTCGGGGACAGGGGCAACGGTTAGAGACCCAGTACTTC.

This chain links TRBV27 with TRBJ2-7; D is unresolved. This CDR3 has 12 residues. CDR1 and CDR2 from the germline V gene are MNHEY and SMNVEV (reference sequence). The ends were cut back, 8 bases at V and 6 bases at J, with 14 bases in the middle. The CDR3 DNA reads as TGTGCCAGCGAATCCTGGTCGGGCGAGCAGTACTTC. Translating gives CASESWSGEQYF.

V usage is TRBV4-1 and J usage is TRBJ2-7, with TRBD2 identical over 8 bases. The germline CDR1 and CDR2 sequences are MGHRA and YSYEKL. The CDR3 has 13 amino acids. V shed 2 bases, J shed 4 bases, and the junction held 1 base outside the gene matches. The CDR3 DNA reads as TGCGCCAGCAGCCAAAGCGGGGGTTACGAGCAGTACTTC. Amino acid sequence: CASSQSGGYEQYF.

The CDR3, as DNA: TGTGCCAGCAGCTCAGGACAGGGGAGAAACATTCAGTACTTC. Amino acids: CASSSGQGRNIQYF. The chain employs TRBV5-6 and TRBJ2-4; TRBD1 agrees at 9 bases. The CDR3 consists of 14 residues. Germline V gene lookup returns CDR1 SGHDT and CDR2 YYEEEE. V gave up 3 bases and J gave up 6 bases; unmatched junction bases: 4. The variable domain in full, completed from reference TRBV5-6 and TRBJ2-4, reads DAGVTQSPTHLIKTRGQQVTLRCSPKSGHDTVSWYQQALGQGPQFIFQYYEEEERQRGNFPDRFSGHQFPNYSSELNVNALLLGDSALYLCASSSGQGRNIQYFGAGTRLSVL.

The chain employs TRBV5-1 and TRBJ2-2, with TRBD1 matching over 7 bases. The V gene end was trimmed by 3 bases and the J gene end by 0 bases; junction bases not matched to a gene: 2. The germline V gene encodes CDR1 SGHRS and CDR2 YFSETQ. The CDR3 loop spans 15 amino acids. This chain's CDR3 is CASSWDRPNTGELFF. CDR3 DNA sequence: TGCGCCAGCAGCTGGGACAGACCGAACACCGGGGAGCTGTTTTTT.

The rearrangement uses TRBV27 and TRBJ2-3; TRBD1 matches at 7 bases. Unmatched junction bases numbered 14, after V lost 1 base and J lost 4 bases. Per germline, CDR1 MNHEY and CDR2 SMNVEV (reference sequence). The CDR3 has 18 amino acids. This CDR3 reads CASSLYGTDAQWADTQYF. The CDR3, as DNA: TGTGCCAGCAGTTTATACGGGACAGACGCACAGTGGGCAGATACGCAGTATTTT.

The chain uses TRBV7-9 and TRBJ2-3, with D possibly matching TRBD1 (6 bases). The CDR3 contains 17 residues. Trimming took 5 bases from V and 4 from J, leaving 22 bases between them. The germline V gene encodes CDR1 SEHNR and CDR2 FQNEAQ (reference sequence). CDR3 coding DNA: TGTGCCAGCAGCCAATTGACAGGTTCAAGTCCCCCAGATACGCAGTATTTT. Translation gives CASSQLTGSSPPDTQYF. Full variable domain (outside the CDR3, taken from reference TRBV7-9 and TRBJ2-3): DTGVSQNPRHKITKRGQNVTFRCDPISEHNRLYWYRQTLGQGPEFLTYFQNEAQLEKSRLLSDRFSAERPKGSFSTLEIQRTEQGDSAMYLCASSQLTGSSPPDTQYFGPGTRLTVL.

The rearrangement links TRBV7-6 to TRBJ1-5, with TRBD1 as a possible D gene (5 bases). The CDR3 extends over 16 amino acids. The germline CDR1 and CDR2 sequences are SGHVS and FNYEAQ. Trimming left V 1 base short and J 4 bases short, with 14 bases between. The CDR3 nucleotides read TGTGCCAGCAGCTTAGAGTCCGGGGGTTGGAATCAGCCCCAGCATTTT. Protein product: CASSLESGGWNQPQHF.

The chain links TRBV4-2 to TRBJ1-1; D gene ambiguous. CDR1 LGHNA and CDR2 YNFKEQ come from the germline V gene. This CDR3 has 15 residues. V was pared by 1 base and J by 3 bases, with 12 bases between. CDR3 bases: TGTGCCAGCAGCCAAGGTCCGGGATTGGACACTGAAGCTTTCTTT. This translates into CASSQGPGLDTEAFF.

This clone was found once. The V and J genes are TRBV5-6 and TRBJ2-7; perhaps TRBD2 as D (6 bases). This CDR3 is 16 amino acids long. Trimming shortened V by 4 bases and J by 6 bases, and 23 bases separated the two germline ends. The germline V gene has CDR1 SGHDT and CDR2 YYEEEE. The CDR3 region is CASSAFGTPKAGEQYF. CDR3 sequence (DNA): TGTGCCAGCAGCGCCTTCGGGACTCCTAAAGCCGGCGAGCAGTACTTC.

This chain connects TRBV27 to TRBJ1-1, with D unresolved. This CDR3 is built from 13 residues. V lost 7 bases and J lost 5, with 14 bases in between. Germline lookup yields CDR1 MNHEY and CDR2 SMNVEV (reference sequence). CDR3 bases: TGTGCCAGCATGACCTGGGGAGAGACTGAAGCTTTCTTT. It encodes CASMTWGETEAFF.

The chain combines TRBV7-8 with TRBJ2-7; the D gene is possibly TRBD2 (6 bases). The germline CDR1 and CDR2 sequences are SGHVS and FQNEAQ. V lost 3 bases to trimming and J lost 0 bases, with 15 bases between them. The CDR3 length is 16 residues. The CDR3 here is CASSLLSGGSSYEQYF. The CDR3 bases are TGTGCCAGCAGCTTGCTTTCCGGGGGTAGCTCCTACGAGCAGTACTTC.

This clone was detected a few times. The chain uses TRBV7-9 and TRBJ2-7; no reliable D call. Germline V gene sequence: CDR1 SEHNR, CDR2 FQNEAQ (reference sequence). The CDR3 consists of 15 residues. Trimming took off 5 bases at V and 5 bases at J, with 19 bases between the two ends. As DNA, the CDR3 is TGTGCCAGCAGCAGCCCTGCCGGTGGTACCCACGAGCAGTACTTC. This translates into CASSSPAGGTHEQYF.

J is TRBJ2-5 and V is TRBV29-1; D unclear. The CDR3 runs to 13 residues. Trimming stripped 2 bases from V and 5 bases from J, with 12 bases between. The germline V gene has CDR1 SQVTM and CDR2 ANQGSEA. DNA for the CDR3: TGCAGCGTTGAACGTCTACCCAGGGAGACCCAGTACTTC. Its translation: CSVERLPRETQYF.

V and J are TRBV5-4 and TRBJ2-5, with TRBD1 as a possible D gene (6 bases). V was clipped by 5 bases and J by 5 bases, with 13 bases between them. This CDR3 is built from 13 residues. CDR1 and CDR2 from the germline V gene are SGHNT and YYREEE (reference sequence). In DNA, the CDR3 is TGTGCCAGCAGACAGGGTTCCTGGGAGACCCAGTACTTC. Its translation is CASRQGSWETQYF. Combining the CDR3 with reference TRBV5-4 and TRBJ2-5 gives the whole variable domain ETGVTQSPTHLIKTRGQQVTLRCSSQSGHNTVSWYQQALGQGPQFIFQYYREEENGRGNFPPRFSGLQFPNYSSELNVNALELDDSALYLCASRQGSWETQYFGPGTRLLVL.